These T cell receptor beta chains were read from a single sample in a study of T-cell memory formation after mild COVID-19. MiXCR was run by TCRdb on the 5' RACE reads, yielding one entry per CDR3 protein. This sample has roughly 500,000 distinct CDR3 sequences, with roughly 22% found just once. Sequenced material: PBMCs or a T cell subset sorted from them (not recorded which). The source is an adult woman who had mild COVID-19 (a few samples of this study predate the infection). Cell type and time point are not known. CDR3s include the opening cysteine and the closing phenylalanine or tryptophan. Each record gives: V gene, clone size, J gene, D gene, CDR3 length, CDR3 protein, CDR3 DNA. The D gene is left open where the match is weak. Part of the rows lack a size; the others show once, few, many or a class for expanded clones.

v_gene: TRBV4-1; abundance: NA; j_gene: TRBJ2-2; d_gene: NA; len: 16; CDR3aa: CASSQETRTRAGELFF; CDR3nt: TGCGCCAGCAGCCAAGAAACCCGGACCCGGGCCGGGGAGCTGTTTTTT
v_gene: TRBV3-1; abundance: few; j_gene: TRBJ2-3; d_gene: NA; len: 15; CDR3aa: CASSPASFSTDTQYF; CDR3nt: TGTGCCAGCAGCCCGGCTAGCTTTAGCACAGATACGCAGTATTTT
v_gene: TRBV7-9; abundance: NA; j_gene: TRBJ1-1; d_gene: NA; len: 16; CDR3aa: CASSSGPSNMNTEAFF; CDR3nt: TGTGCCAGCAGCTCGGGACCGAGTAACATGAACACTGAAGCTTTCTTT
v_gene: TRBV2; abundance: NA; j_gene: TRBJ2-7; d_gene: NA; len: 14; CDR3aa: CASSLWGGNHEQYF; CDR3nt: TGTGCCAGCAGTCTTTGGGGGGGCAACCACGAGCAGTACTTC
v_gene: TRBV27; abundance: few; j_gene: TRBJ2-1; d_gene: TRBD2; len: 16; CDR3aa: CASSDAGTSGMGEQFF; CDR3nt: TGTGCCAGCAGCGATGCCGGGACTAGCGGGATGGGTGAGCAGTTCTTC
v_gene: TRBV12-3/TRBV12-4; abundance: NA; j_gene: TRBJ1-2; d_gene: NA; len: 14; CDR3aa: CASSQSGVGYGYTF; CDR3nt: TGTGCCAGCAGCCAATCAGGGGTCGGCTATGGCTACACCTTC
v_gene: TRBV9; abundance: few; j_gene: TRBJ2-5; d_gene: TRBD1; len: 14; CDR3aa: CASSPGQAQETQYF; CDR3nt: TGTGCCAGCAGCCCGGGACAGGCCCAAGAGACCCAGTACTTC
v_gene: TRBV4-1; abundance: NA; j_gene: TRBJ2-5; d_gene: NA; len: 12; CDR3aa: CASSQVWETQYF; CDR3nt: TGCGCCAGCAGCCAAGTGTGGGAGACCCAGTACTTC
v_gene: TRBV9; abundance: few; j_gene: TRBJ2-3; d_gene: TRBD1; len: 16; CDR3aa: CASSGGQGTSTDTQYF; CDR3nt: TGTGCCAGCAGCGGAGGACAGGGGACATCCACAGATACGCAGTATTTT
v_gene: TRBV5-5; abundance: once; j_gene: TRBJ2-1; d_gene: TRBD2; len: 19; CDR3aa: CASSLVNFVTSSDYNEQFF; CDR3nt: TGTGCCAGCAGCTTGGTTAATTTTGTGACTAGCTCAGACTACAATGAGCAGTTCTTC
v_gene: TRBV9; abundance: few; j_gene: TRBJ1-2; d_gene: NA; len: 13; CDR3aa: CASSVGGTDGYTF; CDR3nt: TGTGCCAGCAGCGTAGGGGGGACGGATGGCTACACCTTC
v_gene: TRBV4-3; abundance: NA; j_gene: TRBJ1-2; d_gene: TRBD1; len: 16; CDR3aa: CASSQGTGGNIYGYTF; CDR3nt: TGCGCCAGCAGCCAAGGGACAGGGGGCAATATCTATGGCTACACCTTC
v_gene: TRBV20-1; abundance: few; j_gene: TRBJ1-2; d_gene: NA; len: 9; CDR3aa: CSASDGYTF; CDR3nt: TGCAGTGCTAGTGATGGCTACACCTTC
v_gene: TRBV20-1; abundance: few; j_gene: TRBJ1-1; d_gene: NA; len: 12; CDR3aa: CSVPGKNTEAFF; CDR3nt: TGCAGTGTCCCGGGTAAAAACACTGAAGCTTTCTTT
v_gene: TRBV11-2; abundance: NA; j_gene: TRBJ2-7; d_gene: NA; len: 16; CDR3aa: CASSLVVGGSSYEQYF; CDR3nt: TGTGCCAGCAGCTTAGTAGTGGGGGGAAGCTCCTACGAGCAGTACTTC
v_gene: TRBV6-2/TRBV6-3; abundance: NA; j_gene: TRBJ2-1; d_gene: TRBD2; len: 15; CDR3aa: CASRLTSGSSNEQFF; CDR3nt: TGTGCCAGCAGACTAACTAGCGGGAGTAGTAATGAGCAGTTCTTC
v_gene: TRBV6-5; abundance: few; j_gene: TRBJ2-3; d_gene: NA; len: 14; CDR3aa: CASSYGLFTDTQYF; CDR3nt: TGTGCCAGCAGTTATGGACTGTTCACAGATACGCAGTATTTT
v_gene: TRBV5-1; abundance: few; j_gene: TRBJ2-1; d_gene: TRBD2; len: 16; CDR3aa: CASSLASSGSWDEQFF; CDR3nt: TGCGCCAGCAGCCTTGCGTCTAGCGGGAGTTGGGATGAGCAGTTCTTC